Following are 17 T cell receptor beta chains from one sample sequenced in a study of OX40 agonist ivuxolimab in advanced cancers. Assay: immunoSEQ multiplex PCR; the TCRdb copy retains only in-frame clones and omits some. Of 90,000 or so clones listed, about 90% are singletons. The source was CD4+ or CD8+ T cells sorted from blood, collected in a trial of the OX40 agonist ivuxolimab. The receptor source for this set is an adult with an advanced solid tumor such as melanoma, head and neck, liver or kidney cancer.

V usage is TRBV30 and J usage is TRBJ1-1, with 10 nucleotides matching TRBD1. The CDR3 spans 13 residues. The germline V gene has CDR1 GTSNPN and CDR2 SVGIG (reference sequence). V was clipped by 2 bases and J by 6 bases; unmatched bases: 3. CDR3 DNA sequence: TGTGCCTGGAGTCGACAGGGGGCAGCTGAAGCTTTCTTT. Amino acid sequence: CAWSRQGAAEAFF.

The chain employs TRBV6-5 and TRBJ2-3, with D hard to call. CDR3 length equals 14 residues. The V end was cut by 2 bases, the J end by 0 bases, with 6 bases between. Germline CDR1 is MNHEY and CDR2 is SVGAGI. DNA for the CDR3: TGTGCCAGCAGTTACAGGGATAGCACAGATACGCAGTATTTT. Residues: CASSYRDSTDTQYF.

V is TRBV11-2 and J is TRBJ2-7, with D unresolved. Germline V CDR1 and CDR2: SGHAT, FQNNGV. This CDR3 contains 13 residues. Trimming left V 2 bases short and J 2 bases short, with 7 bases between. DNA for the CDR3: TGTGCCAGCAGCTTATCCGTGGCCTACGAGCAGTACTTC. As protein: CASSLSVAYEQYF.

This clone was counted once. V gene TRBV30 combines with J gene TRBJ1-2; D gene ambiguous. The CDR3 loop spans 11 amino acids. Germline lookup yields CDR1 GTSNPN and CDR2 SVGIG (reference sequence). Trimming removed 2 bases from V and 9 bases from J, with 10 bases in between. DNA of the CDR3: TGTGCCTGGAGTTTAGCTGTGAGCTACACCTTC. It specifies CAWSLAVSYTF.

This chain connects TRBV30 to TRBJ1-5; D ambiguous. There are 17 residues in the CDR3. Germline CDR1 is GTSNPN and CDR2 is SVGIG (reference sequence). V was cut by 0 bases and J by 0 bases, with 15 bases left in between. The DNA of the CDR3 is TGTGCCTGGAGTGTCGGCAGAGACATTTATAGCAATCAGCCCCAGCATTTT. It specifies CAWSVGRDIYSNQPQHF.

The chain is built from TRBV15 and TRBJ1-6, with D hard to call. This CDR3 has 16 amino acids. The ends were cut back, 6 bases at V and 6 bases at J, with 18 bases in the middle. Per the germline V gene, CDR1 is LNHNV and CDR2 is YYDKDF (reference sequence). This CDR3 reads CATRFSSPGPNSPLHF. The CDR3 region has the DNA TGTGCCACCAGGTTTAGCAGTCCAGGCCCTAATTCACCCCTCCACTTT.

The chain is built from TRBV30 and TRBJ2-7; 9 bases match TRBD1. The germline V gene has CDR1 GTSNPN and CDR2 SVGIG (reference sequence). V was clipped by 0 bases and J by 4 bases; unmatched bases: 4. The CDR3 loop spans 14 amino acids. The CDR3 DNA sequence: TGTGCCTGGAGTGTACCCGGACAGGGGTACGAGCAGTACTTC. Its protein product is CAWSVPGQGYEQYF.

The chain joins TRBV10-3 to TRBJ2-7, with a possible D match to TRBD1 (6 bases). Germline V CDR1 and CDR2: ENHRY, SYGVKD. The CDR3 has 13 amino acids. Trimming cost V 2 bases and J 1 base, with 6 bases left between them. As DNA, the CDR3 is TGTGCCATCAGTGAGGGACAGTCCTACGAGCAGTACGTC. It encodes CAISEGQSYEQYV.

This chain connects TRBV19 to TRBJ1-4; 8 bases match TRBD1. The CDR3 spans 14 residues. Per germline, CDR1 LNHDA and CDR2 SQIVND (reference sequence). V dropped 5 bases and J dropped 5; count of bases not matched to a gene: 4. CDR3 coding DNA: TGTGCCAGTAGTTTTAGGACAGGGAATGAAAAACTGTTTTTT. This codes for CASSFRTGNEKLFF.

The chain employs TRBV30 and TRBJ1-2, with 7 bases aligning to TRBD1. Germline V gene sequence: CDR1 GTSNPN, CDR2 SVGIG (reference sequence). The CDR3 length is 11 residues. J was trimmed by 5 bases and V by 5 bases; bases with no gene match: 2. The CDR3 DNA sequence: TGTGCCTGGGACAGGGCATATGGCTACACCTTC. It codes for CAWDRAYGYTF.

In DNA form, the CDR3 reads TGTGCCAGCAGTTTTCGAGGGGTGGGCACAGATACGCAGTATTTT. The encoded protein is CASSFRGVGTDTQYF. The chain recombines TRBV28 with TRBJ2-3; tentatively, D is TRBD1 or TRBD2 (5 bases each). Germline V gene sequence: CDR1 MDHEN, CDR2 SYDVKM. Trimming took off 3 bases at V and 1 base at J, with 11 bases between the two ends. The CDR3 has 15 amino acids.

The chain employs TRBV9 and TRBJ2-7; 9 bases agree with TRBD1. The CDR3 has 14 amino acids. CDR1 and CDR2 (germline): SGDLS, YYNGEE. V shed 3 bases, J shed 4 bases, and the junction held 5 bases outside the gene matches. The CDR3 sequence is CASSAGTGRYEQYF. The CDR3 DNA follows: TGTGCCAGCAGCGCGGGGACAGGGCGATACGAGCAGTACTTC. Using reference TRBV9 and TRBJ2-7 for the parts outside the CDR3, the full variable domain is DSGVTQTPKHLITATGQRVTLRCSPRSGDLSVYWYQQSLDQGLQFLIQYYNGEERAKGNILERFSAQQFPDLHSELNLSSLELGDSALYFCASSAGTGRYEQYFGPGTRLTVT.

CDR3 protein: CASSEQQGSNTEAFF. The CDR3 DNA reads TGCGCCAGCAGCGAACAACAGGGGTCGAACACTGAAGCTTTCTTT. This chain joins TRBV4-1 and TRBJ1-1; TRBD1 matches at 7 bases. CDR1 and CDR2 (germline): MGHRA, YSYEKL. The length of the CDR3 is 15 residues. The J segment lost 1 base and the V segment lost 5 bases, leaving 7 bases of the junction unmatched.

This chain joins TRBV30 and TRBJ2-3; TRBD2 matches at 9 bases. The CDR3 length is 15 residues. Per germline, CDR1 GTSNPN and CDR2 SVGIG (reference sequence). J gave up 2 bases and V 2 bases, and 5 bases lay outside the gene matches. CDR3 loop: CAWSLGTSPTDTQYF. The CDR3 DNA reads as TGTGCCTGGAGTCTCGGGACTAGCCCCACAGATACGCAGTATTTT. The whole variable domain, filled in from reference TRBV30 and TRBJ2-3, reads SQTIHQWPATLVQPVGSPLSLECTVEGTSNPNLYWYRQAAGRGLQLLFYSVGIGQISSEVPQNLSASRPQDRQFILSSKKLLLSDSGFYLCAWSLGTSPTDTQYFGPGTRLTVL.

This clone was detected once. This chain connects TRBV30 to TRBJ2-3; a weak D match, TRBD2 (7 bases). The length of the CDR3 is 15 residues. The V end was cut by 0 bases, the J end by 4 bases, with 14 bases between. Germline assignment: CDR1 GTSNPN and CDR2 SVGIG (reference sequence). CDR3 region: CAWSVPRRGPDTQYF. DNA for the CDR3: TGTGCCTGGAGTGTACCCCGGCGGGGGCCAGATACGCAGTATTTT.

The rearrangement joins TRBV9 to TRBJ2-3; D is undetermined. CDR3 size: 17 residues. Trimming took 4 bases from V and 1 from J, leaving 19 bases between them. The V gene's germline CDR1 is SGDLS and CDR2 YYNGEE. CDR3 in DNA: TGTGCCAGCAGCCCGTACGCAGCGCGATTGGGCACAGATACGCAGTATTTT. Amino acids: CASSPYAARLGTDTQYF.

CDR3 loop: CASSVKLAVTSGNEQFF. The CDR3 bases are TGTGCCAGCAGCGTCAAACTAGCGGTTACCTCAGGGAATGAGCAGTTCTTC. The V call is TRBV9, the J call TRBJ2-1; 8 bases are shared with TRBD2. The CDR3 is made up of 17 amino acids. The V gene's germline CDR1 is SGDLS and CDR2 YYNGEE. J gave up 7 bases and V 2 bases, and 14 bases lay outside the gene matches. Supplemented by reference TRBV9 and TRBJ2-1, the full variable domain reads DSGVTQTPKHLITATGQRVTLRCSPRSGDLSVYWYQQSLDQGLQFLIQYYNGEERAKGNILERFSAQQFPDLHSELNLSSLELGDSALYFCASSVKLAVTSGNEQFFGPGTRLTVL.